Listed below are T cell receptor beta chains from one sample, sequenced in a study of cytomegalovirus exposure and HLA in healthy donors. Clones were read by immunoSEQ multiplex PCR, and TCRdb kept only the in-frame ones, dropping some. The sample holds under 80,000 clones, 89% seen once. The specimen sequenced was PBMCs. These receptors originate from a woman between 18 and 29 years old in good health and CMV-seronegative. Each CDR3 is given with its conserved first and last residue. The order of the fields is CDR3 length, V gene, J gene, clone size, D gene, CDR3 DNA, CDR3 protein. A D gene is named only where the DNA matches it firmly. Where a row states a size, it is once, few, many or the class of an expanded clone; other rows omit it.

15	TRBV30	TRBJ2-7	-	-	TGTGCCTGGAGTTCTCAGGGAGGCGTATATTACGAGCAGTACTTC	CAWSSQGGVYYEQYF
16	TRBV15	TRBJ2-7	-	TRBD2	TGTGCCACCAGCAGTGATCCGCTAGCGGGAGCCTACGAGCAGTACTTC	CATSSDPLAGAYEQYF
14	TRBV18	TRBJ1-2	once	-	TGTGCCAGCTCACCTTCGACAGGAGTGAGTGGCTACACCTTC	CASSPSTGVSGYTF
14	TRBV5-1	TRBJ2-1	-	-	TGCGCCAGCAGTCCCGGACAGACCTACAATGAGCAGTTCTTC	CASSPGQTYNEQFF
12	TRBV27	TRBJ2-2	-	-	TGTGCCAGCAGCACTAGACACGGGGAGCTGTTTTTT	CASSTRHGELFF
16	TRBV28	TRBJ2-2	-	TRBD2	TGTGCCAGCAGTTTCCCGGGCGGGAGGAGCACCGGGGAGCTGTTTTTT	CASSFPGGRSTGELFF
15	TRBV7-2	TRBJ2-3	-	TRBD2	TGTGCCAGCAGGTCGAGCGGGACTAGCACAGATACGCAGTATTTT	CASRSSGTSTDTQYF
13	TRBV4-1	TRBJ2-3	-	TRBD2	TGCGCCAGCAGCCTCGGGACTAGCGATACGCAGTATTTT	CASSLGTSDTQYF
16	TRBV6-1	TRBJ2-3	-	TRBD1	TGTGCCAGCAGTGGAAACGACAGGGTTTGGGCAGATACGCAGTATTTT	CASSGNDRVWADTQYF
14	TRBV6-5	TRBJ2-1	-	-	TGTGCCAGCAGTTACAGCCGGGCCTACAATGAGCAGTTCTTC	CASSYSRAYNEQFF
12	TRBV6-1	TRBJ2-3	-	-	TGTGCCAGCAGTTCCTTTTTAGATACGCAGTATTTT	CASSSFLDTQYF
18	TRBV4-1	TRBJ2-2	-	TRBD1	TGCGCCAGCAGCCAAAGACGGGCTCGGACAGGGGGCACCGGGGAGCTGTTTTTT	CASSQRRARTGGTGELFF
16	TRBV5-8	TRBJ1-4	once	TRBD1	TGTGCCAGCAACGACGACCGGGACAGGGGAACTGAAAAACTGTTTTTT	CASNDDRDRGTEKLFF
18	TRBV11-2	TRBJ2-7	-	TRBD2	TGTGCCAGCAGCTCCCTATGGAGAACTAGCGGGAGCTCCTACGAGCAGTACTTC	CASSSLWRTSGSSYEQYF
14	TRBV30	TRBJ1-5	-	-	TGTGCCTGGGAGCGAGACGGCTCCTCGGGGCCCCAGCATTTT	CAWERDGSSGPQHF
11	TRBV20-1	TRBJ1-2	once	-	TGCAGTGCTATGGGGGGAGGTGGCTACACCTTC	CSAMGGGGYTF
13	TRBV6-1	TRBJ2-5	-	-	TGTGCCAGCAGTGAAGGGGCTCTAAAGACCCAGTACTTC	CASSEGALKTQYF
15	TRBV5-1	TRBJ2-1	-	-	TGCGCCAGCAGCTTAGGGCGGGGTTTCGACAATGAGCAGTTCTTC	CASSLGRGFDNEQFF